The 19 T cell receptor beta chains below all came from one sample that was sequenced in a study of blood T cell repertoires in COVID-19. Produced via immunoSEQ multiplex PCR; TCRdb's table is partial and in-frame only. The sample holds under 300,000 clones, 70% to 90% seen once. Sequenced sample: peripheral blood. The receptors here all came from a woman in her forties who had recovered from COVID-19.

V usage is TRBV11-3 and J usage is TRBJ1-1; TRBD1 aligns across 7 bases. Unmatched junction bases numbered 7, after V lost 0 bases and J lost 0 bases. The CDR3 consists of 17 residues. Per the germline V gene, CDR1 is SGHNT and CDR2 is YENEEA. CDR3: CASSLDRGDLMNTEAFF. CDR3 nucleotides: TGTGCCAGCAGCTTAGACAGGGGGGATTTGATGAACACTGAAGCTTTCTTT.

A word on this clone: The same CDR3 can be traced to other DNA sequences in this sample. This sequence joins TRBV11-3 and TRBJ1-1, with unresolved D. CDR1 SGHNT and CDR2 YENEEA come from the germline V gene. The CDR3 has 13 amino acids. V gave up 1 base and J gave up 1 base, with 4 bases separating them. CDR3 coding DNA: TGTGCCAGCAGCTTAGGCAGGAACACTGAAGCTTTCTTT. Translation: CASSLGRNTEAFF.

The chain has TRBV7-3 and TRBJ2-7, with D tentatively TRBD1 (5 bases). The CDR3 sequence is 13 residues long. CDR1 and CDR2 from the germline V gene are SGHTA and FQGTGA. V shed 5 bases and J shed 0 bases, with 8 bases lying between them. The CDR3 reads CASSVDSSYEQYF. Here the CDR3 DNA reads TGTGCCAGCAGCGTCGACAGCTCCTACGAGCAGTACTTC.

This sequence joins TRBV7-2 and TRBJ2-3, with 7 positions matching TRBD2. CDR3 length: 15 amino acids. Germline lookup yields CDR1 SGHTA and CDR2 FQGNSA. The trim removed 2 bases at V and 1 base at J, leaving 3 bases unmatched. CDR3 bases: TGTGCCAGCAGCTTAATGGGGGGGGGCACAGATACGCAGTATTTT. It encodes CASSLMGGGTDTQYF.

This clone was seen more than once but under ten times. This chain connects TRBV14 to TRBJ1-2, with a possible D match to TRBD1 (6 bases). CDR1 is SGHDN, CDR2 FVKESK, per germline. The CDR3 is 14 residues long. Trimming cost V 0 bases and J 7 bases, with 12 bases left between them. In nucleotides, the CDR3 is TGTGCCAGCAGCCAAGAAAACAGGGACGTTGGCTACACCTTC. Protein sequence: CASSQENRDVGYTF. Supplemented by reference TRBV14 and TRBJ1-2, the full variable domain reads EAGVTQFPSHSVIEKGQTVTLRCDPISGHDNLYWYRRVMGKEIKFLLHFVKESKQDESGMPNNRFLAERTGGTYSTLKVQPAELEDSGVYFCASSQENRDVGYTFGSGTRLTVV.

The gene calls are TRBV3-1 (or the pseudogene TRBV3-2) and TRBJ1-2; 8 nucleotides match TRBD1. The CDR3 spans 13 residues. Unmatched junction bases numbered 2, after V lost 4 bases and J lost 4 bases. CDR1 is LGHDT and CDR2 is YNNKEL in the germline V gene (reference sequence). For the CDR3, the DNA is TGTGCCAGCAGCCCAGGGGGCGTCTATGGCTACACCTTC. Its translation is CASSPGGVYGYTF.

The chain has TRBV18 and TRBJ2-3, with TRBD2 matching over 8 bases. This CDR3 region has 17 residues. Trimming took 1 base from V and 0 from J; bases not matched to a gene: 6. Germline V gene data show CDR1 as KGHSH and CDR2 as LQKENI. CDR3 residues: CASSPLELAESTDTQYF. CDR3 coding DNA: TGTGCCAGCTCACCACTGGAACTAGCGGAGAGCACAGATACGCAGTATTTT. Full variable domain (rest looked up from reference TRBV18 and TRBJ2-3): NAGVMQNPRHLVRRRGQEARLRCSPMKGHSHVYWYRQLPEEGLKFMVYLQKENIIDESGMPKERFSAEFPKEGPSILRIQQVVRGDSAAYFCASSPLELAESTDTQYFGPGTRLTVL.

This chain joins TRBV25-1 and TRBJ2-7; no definite D call. Germline lookup yields CDR1 MGHDK and CDR2 SYGVNS. V shed 8 bases and J shed 0 bases, with 17 bases lying between them. The CDR3 is 15 amino acids. The CDR3 coding sequence is TGTGCCAGCCCCCGGTGGAGCACCGACTCCTACGAGCAGTACTTC. Protein product: CASPRWSTDSYEQYF.

The V and J genes are TRBV30 and TRBJ1-2; TRBD1 agrees at 10 bases. The ends lost 2 bases at V and 10 bases at J; junction bases unmatched: 13. This CDR3 is built from 15 residues. The V gene's germline CDR1 is GTSNPN and CDR2 SVGIG (reference sequence). The CDR3 loop is CAWSSYGTGATFYTF. CDR3 DNA sequence: TGTGCCTGGAGTTCATATGGGACAGGGGCCACTTTCTACACCTTC.

Here the CDR3 reads CASSPGTGATNTEAFF. The DNA for the CDR3 is TGTGCCAGCTCACCCGGGACAGGGGCCACGAACACTGAAGCTTTCTTT. The chain couples TRBV18 to TRBJ1-1, with 10 bases matching TRBD1. CDR3 length: 16 amino acids. The trim removed 3 bases at V and 1 base at J, leaving 5 bases unmatched. Germline CDR1 and CDR2: KGHSH and LQKENI.

The V and J genes are TRBV19 and TRBJ2-2; 7 nucleotides align to TRBD1. This CDR3 has 14 amino acids. Germline CDR1 LNHDA, CDR2 SQIVND (reference sequence). V was clipped by 4 bases and J by 6 bases; unmatched bases: 5. CDR3 nucleotide sequence: TGTGCCAGTAGTAAGACAGGGAATCCCGGGGAGCTGTTTTTT. It codes for CASSKTGNPGELFF.

CDR3 bases: TGTGCCTGGAGTTCGGCGGTCCAGCCCCAGCATTTT. It encodes CAWSSAVQPQHF. This chain uses TRBV30 with TRBJ1-5; D remains unclear. The length of the CDR3 is 12 residues. Trimming cost V 2 bases and J 7 bases, with 9 bases left between them. In germline, CDR1 is GTSNPN, CDR2 SVGIG (reference sequence).

The chain carries TRBV11-2 and TRBJ2-7; 11 positions match TRBD1. The V gene's germline CDR1 is SGHAT and CDR2 FQNNGV. This CDR3 contains 15 residues. V shed 5 bases, J shed 2 bases, and the junction held 5 bases outside the gene matches. The CDR3 loop is CASSNPGQGAYEQYF. The DNA for the CDR3 is TGTGCCAGCAGCAACCCGGGACAGGGGGCCTACGAGCAGTACTTC.

This chain links TRBV6-2 or TRBV6-3 with TRBJ1-5, with D tentatively TRBD1 (5 bases). This CDR3 is 14 amino acids long. The V gene lost 4 bases and the J gene lost 2 bases, with 9 bases spanning the gap. Germline-derived CDR1 and CDR2 are MNHEY and SVGEGT. The CDR3: CASSWTSGNQPQHF. The CDR3 nucleotides read TGTGCCAGCAGTTGGACATCGGGCAATCAGCCCCAGCATTTT.

In nucleotides, the CDR3 is TGCGCCAGCAGCCAAGATATAGGACAGGGGGGCGAAAAACTGTTTTTT. It translates to CASSQDIGQGGEKLFF. The chain has TRBV4-1 and TRBJ1-4, with 10 nucleotides matching TRBD1. The CDR3 spans 16 residues. V trimming: 0 bases; J trimming: 8 bases; junction bases outside the gene matches: 6. Germline-derived CDR1 and CDR2 are MGHRA and YSYEKL.

This rearrangement joins TRBV30 to TRBJ1-2, with a possible D match to TRBD1 (5 bases). Trimming shortened V by 5 bases and J by 1 base, and 11 bases separated the two germline ends. The CDR3 is 13 residues long. CDR1 and CDR2 from the germline V gene are GTSNPN and SVGIG (reference sequence). The DNA of the CDR3 is TGTGCCTGGGGGGGGACCCTTAACTATGGCTACACCTTC. Its protein product is CAWGGTLNYGYTF.

The chain employs TRBV5-1 and TRBJ2-1, with TRBD2 matching over 8 bases. The CDR3 totals 17 residues. Trimming cost V 0 bases and J 7 bases; bases outside gene matches: 12. Germline V CDR1 and CDR2: SGHRS, YFSETQ. The CDR3 here is CASSLAVREAWGNEQFF. The CDR3 nucleotides are TGCGCCAGCAGCTTGGCCGTGCGGGAGGCATGGGGGAATGAGCAGTTCTTC.

This chain joins TRBV11-2 and TRBJ2-1; TRBD1 aligns across 10 bases. The CDR3 runs to 17 residues. J was trimmed by 8 bases and V by 4 bases; bases with no gene match: 14. Per the germline V gene, CDR1 is SGHAT and CDR2 is FQNNGV. The DNA of the CDR3 is TGTGCCAGCAGCTCCCGGGACAGGGGAGTCTTCTTGGATGAGCAGTTCTTC. Protein sequence: CASSSRDRGVFLDEQFF. The full variable domain, in which reference TRBV11-2 and TRBJ2-1 provide the parts outside the CDR3, is EAGVAQSPRYKIIEKRQSVAFWCNPISGHATLYWYQQILGQGPKLLIQFQNNGVVDDSQLPKDRFSAERLKGVDSTLKIQPAKLEDSAVYLCASSSRDRGVFLDEQFFGPGTRLTVL.

This chain connects TRBV18 to TRBJ2-1; tentative D call: TRBD2 (5 bases). The ends were cut back, 5 bases at V and 8 bases at J, with 13 bases in the middle. The length of the CDR3 is 13 residues. Germline loops: CDR1 KGHSH, CDR2 LQKENI. CDR3 DNA: TGTGCCAGCTCATCGGACGGAGGCGATGAGCAGTTCTTC. Its protein is CASSSDGGDEQFF.